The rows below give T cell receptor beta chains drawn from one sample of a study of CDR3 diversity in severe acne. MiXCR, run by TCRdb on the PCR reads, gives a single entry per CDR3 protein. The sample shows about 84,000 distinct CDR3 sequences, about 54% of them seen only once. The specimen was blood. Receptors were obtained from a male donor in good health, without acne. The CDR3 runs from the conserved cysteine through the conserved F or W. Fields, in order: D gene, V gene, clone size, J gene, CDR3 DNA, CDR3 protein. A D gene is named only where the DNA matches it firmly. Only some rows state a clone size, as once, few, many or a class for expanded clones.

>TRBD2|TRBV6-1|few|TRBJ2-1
TGTGCCAGCAGGGTCCCGGGACTAGCGGGAGGGAAAGGGATCAATGAGCAGTTCTTC
CASRVPGLAGGKGINEQFF
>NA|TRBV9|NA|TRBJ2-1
TGTGCCAGCAGGACCTCCTACAATGAGCAGTTCTTC
CASRTSYNEQFF
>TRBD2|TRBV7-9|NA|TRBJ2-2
TGTGCCAGCAGCACCTCGGAGCGGGAGAACACCGGGGAGCTGTTTTTT
CASSTSERENTGELFF
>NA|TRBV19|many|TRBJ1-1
TGTGCCATTGGACTCTCGCTGAACACTGAAGCTTTCTTT
CAIGLSLNTEAFF
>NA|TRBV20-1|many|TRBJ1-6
TGCAGTGCTAGTTGGTCCAGCTATAATTCACCCCTCCACTTT
CSASWSSYNSPLHF
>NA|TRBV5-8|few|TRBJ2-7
TGTGCCAGCAGCGCACTCTCCTACGAGCAGTACTTC
CASSALSYEQYF
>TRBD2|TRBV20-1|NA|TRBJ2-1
TGCGGTGCCCGGGGGGGGACATGGGGTAATGAGCAGTTCTTC
CGARGGTWGNEQFF
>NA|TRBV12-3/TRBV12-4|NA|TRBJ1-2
TGTGCCAGCAGTTACAAAGGTCCTAACTATGGCTACACCTTC
CASSYKGPNYGYTF
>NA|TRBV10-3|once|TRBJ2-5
TGTGCCATCAGTGAGACAACCAGGGGTGTCCAAGAGACCCAGCACTTC
CAISETTRGVQETQHF
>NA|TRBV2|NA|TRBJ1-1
TGTGCCAGGGAAAGACAGGATTTGAACACTGAAGCTTTCTTT
CARERQDLNTEAFF
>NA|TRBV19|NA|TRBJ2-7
TGTGCCAGTAGACTAGCTGGCGAGCAGTACTTC
CASRLAGEQYF
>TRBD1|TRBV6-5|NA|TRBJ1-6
TGTGCCAGCAGTTACTCTTTCTTCGGGACAGGGGGGTCCAATTCACCCCTCCACTTT
CASSYSFFGTGGSNSPLHF
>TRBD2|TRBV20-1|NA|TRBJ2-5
TGCAGTGCTAGACCTAGCGGGAGGGCCGGGGAGACCCAGTACTTC
CSARPSGRAGETQYF
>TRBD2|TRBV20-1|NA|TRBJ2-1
TGCAGTGCTAAGGATCTAGCGGGGGGCGATGAGCAGTTCTTC
CSAKDLAGGDEQFF
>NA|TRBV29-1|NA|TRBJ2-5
TGCAGCGTGTCCCGACAGGAAGAGACCCAGTACTTC
CSVSRQEETQYF
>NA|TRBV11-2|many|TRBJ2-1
TGTGCCAGCAGCCCGGCTACAGGATATCTCAACAATGAGCAGTTCTTC
CASSPATGYLNNEQFF
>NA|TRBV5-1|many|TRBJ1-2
TGCGCCAGCAGCTTGGTGGGCTCCGACTATGGCTACACCTTC
CASSLVGSDYGYTF
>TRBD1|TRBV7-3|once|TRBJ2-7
TGTGCCAGCAGCTTAGACCTCCGGGACAGGGAACACGAGCAGTACTTC
CASSLDLRDREHEQYF
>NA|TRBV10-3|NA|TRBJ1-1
TGTGCCATCAGTAATAAGGGGGGACCAAACACTGAAGCTTTCTTT
CAISNKGGPNTEAFF
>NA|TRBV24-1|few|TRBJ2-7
TGTGCTACCAGGTCAGAGGGAGCCTACGAGCAGTACTTC
CATRSEGAYEQYF
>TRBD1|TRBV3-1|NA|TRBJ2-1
TGTGCCAGCAGCCCAAGGACAGGGCACAATGAGCAGTTCTTC
CASSPRTGHNEQFF
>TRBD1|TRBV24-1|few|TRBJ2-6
TGTGCCACCAGTGATTCAACCTCCGGGACAGACCCCTCTGGGGCCAACGTCCTGACTTTC
CATSDSTSGTDPSGANVLTF
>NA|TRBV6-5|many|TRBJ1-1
TGTGCCAGTTCCCAAGGGCCCGAAGCTTTCTTT
CASSQGPEAFF
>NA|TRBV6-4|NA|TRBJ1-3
TGTGCCAGCAGTGATAGAAACACCGGGGAGCTGTCTGGAAACACCATATATTTT
CASSDRNTGELSGNTIYF
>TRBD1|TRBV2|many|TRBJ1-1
TGTGCCAGTGACAGGGATTCTGAAGCTTTCTTT
CASDRDSEAFF
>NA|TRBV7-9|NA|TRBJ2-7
TGCGCCAGCAGCCCGGGGGGCGGGCGGGGCTCCTACGAGCAGTACTTC
CASSPGGGRGSYEQYF
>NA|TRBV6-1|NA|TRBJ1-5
TGTGCCAGCACCACGTACAGGGTTAATAATCAGCCCCAGCATTTT
CASTTYRVNNQPQHF
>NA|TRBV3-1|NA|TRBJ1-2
TGTGCCAGCAGCCAAGTGCGCCAGGGTAGTGGCTACACCTTC
CASSQVRQGSGYTF
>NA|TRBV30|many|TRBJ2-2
TGTGCCTGGAGCCCCGGAGGGTACACCGGGGAGCTGTTTTTT
CAWSPGGYTGELFF
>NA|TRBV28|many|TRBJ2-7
TGTGCCAGCAGGCTGACAGGCTCCTACGAGCAGTACTTC
CASRLTGSYEQYF
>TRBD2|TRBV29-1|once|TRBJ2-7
TGCAGCAGTGCCCTAGCGGGAGGGCCGATAAACGAGCAGTACTTC
CSSALAGGPINEQYF
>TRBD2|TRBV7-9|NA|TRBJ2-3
TGTGCCAGCAGCTTAACAGCGGGAGGAAGAGATACGCAGTATTTT
CASSLTAGGRDTQYF
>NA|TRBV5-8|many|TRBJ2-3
TGTGCCAGCAGCTTGCAGCAGGGGACATCAGATACGCAGTATTTT
CASSLQQGTSDTQYF
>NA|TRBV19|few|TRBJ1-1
TGTGCCAGTAGTATACAGGGATCGGGCGAAGCTTTCTTT
CASSIQGSGEAFF
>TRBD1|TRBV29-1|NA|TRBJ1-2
TGCAGCGTAGGGGGACAGGGGTACGGCTACACCTTC
CSVGGQGYGYTF
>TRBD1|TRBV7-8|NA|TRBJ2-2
TGTGCCAGCAGCTTACACGACAGGGGGCTCAACACCGGGGAGCTGTTTTTT
CASSLHDRGLNTGELFF
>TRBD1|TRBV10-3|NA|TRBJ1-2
TGTGCCAGCAGTTCAGCCGGGACAGCTACTAACTATGGCTACACCTTC
CASSSAGTATNYGYTF
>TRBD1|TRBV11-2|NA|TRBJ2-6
TGTGCCAGCAGCTTAGAAGGGACAGGGAACACTGGGGCCAACGTCCTGACTTTC
CASSLEGTGNTGANVLTF
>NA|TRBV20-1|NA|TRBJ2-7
TGCAGTGCTAGGGGGGACCGACCCTACGAGCAGTACTTC
CSARGDRPYEQYF
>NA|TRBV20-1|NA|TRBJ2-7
TGCAGTGCTACGAAAACTAGCACTGTTTACTACGAGCAGTACTTC
CSATKTSTVYYEQYF
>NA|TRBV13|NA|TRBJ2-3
TGTGCCAGCAGCTCGGGACCCCTCGAGAATACGCAGTATTTT
CASSSGPLENTQYF
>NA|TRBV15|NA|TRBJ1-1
TGTGCCACCAGCAGAGATACGGGACTGAACACTGAAGCTTTCTTT
CATSRDTGLNTEAFF
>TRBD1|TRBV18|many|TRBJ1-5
TGTGCCAGCCAGTTTCAGGGGGCGGATCAGCCCCAGCATTTT
CASQFQGADQPQHF
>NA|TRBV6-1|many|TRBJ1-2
TGTGCCAGCAGTCCCTACATTAACTATGGCTACACCTTC
CASSPYINYGYTF